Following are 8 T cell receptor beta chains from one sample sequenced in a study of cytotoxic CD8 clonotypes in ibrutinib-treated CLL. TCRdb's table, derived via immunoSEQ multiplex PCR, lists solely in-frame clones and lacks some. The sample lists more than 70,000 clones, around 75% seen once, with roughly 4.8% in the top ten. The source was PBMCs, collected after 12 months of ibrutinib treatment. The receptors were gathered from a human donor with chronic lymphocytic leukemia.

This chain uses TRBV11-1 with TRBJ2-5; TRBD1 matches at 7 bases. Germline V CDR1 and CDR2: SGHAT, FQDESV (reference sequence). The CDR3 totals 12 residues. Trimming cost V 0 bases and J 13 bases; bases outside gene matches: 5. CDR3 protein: CASSLASTGRYF. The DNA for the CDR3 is TGTGCCAGCAGCTTAGCGTCGACAGGGCGGTACTTC.

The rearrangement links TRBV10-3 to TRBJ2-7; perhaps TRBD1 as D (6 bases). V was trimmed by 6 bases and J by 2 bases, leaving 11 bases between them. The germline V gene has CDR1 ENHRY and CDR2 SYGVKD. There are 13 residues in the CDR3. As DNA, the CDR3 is TGTGCCATCAGCCCCGGACAGCCCTACGAGCAGTACTTC. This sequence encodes CAISPGQPYEQYF.

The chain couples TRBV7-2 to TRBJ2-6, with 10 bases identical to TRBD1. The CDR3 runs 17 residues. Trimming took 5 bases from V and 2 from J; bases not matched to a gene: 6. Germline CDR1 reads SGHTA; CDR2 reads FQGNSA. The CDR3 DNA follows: TGTGCCAGCAGCCGGGACAGGGGCTTTCCTGGGGCCAACGTCCTGACTTTC. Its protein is CASSRDRGFPGANVLTF.

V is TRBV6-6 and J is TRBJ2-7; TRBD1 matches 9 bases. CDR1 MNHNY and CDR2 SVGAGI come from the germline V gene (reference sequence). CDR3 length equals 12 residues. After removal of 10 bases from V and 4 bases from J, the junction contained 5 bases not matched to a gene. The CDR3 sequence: CATEGQGYEQYF. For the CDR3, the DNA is TGTGCCACCGAGGGACAGGGATACGAGCAGTACTTC.

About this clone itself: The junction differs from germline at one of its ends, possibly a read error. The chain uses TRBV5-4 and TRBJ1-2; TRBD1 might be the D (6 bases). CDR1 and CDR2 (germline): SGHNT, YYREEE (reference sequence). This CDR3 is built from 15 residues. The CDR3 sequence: CANSSGGQGSYGYTF. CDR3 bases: TGTGCCAACAGCTCCGGAGGGCAGGGGAGCTATGGCTACACCTTC.

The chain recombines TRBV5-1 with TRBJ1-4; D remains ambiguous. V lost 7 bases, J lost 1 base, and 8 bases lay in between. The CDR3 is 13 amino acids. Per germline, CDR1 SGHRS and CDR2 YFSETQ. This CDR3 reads CASRGETNEKLFF. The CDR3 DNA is TGCGCCAGCCGCGGGGAAACTAATGAAAAACTGTTTTTT. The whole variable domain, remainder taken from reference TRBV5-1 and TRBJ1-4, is KAGVTQTPRYLIKTRGQQVTLSCSPISGHRSVSWYQQTPGQGLQFLFEYFSETQRNKGNFPGRFSGRQFSNSRSEMNVSTLELGDSALYLCASRGETNEKLFFGSGTQLSVL.

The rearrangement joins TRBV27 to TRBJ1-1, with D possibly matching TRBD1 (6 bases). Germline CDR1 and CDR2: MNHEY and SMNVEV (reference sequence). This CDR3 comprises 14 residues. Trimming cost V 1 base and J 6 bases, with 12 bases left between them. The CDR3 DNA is TGTGCCAGCAGTTTATTGGGGGGCATGGCTGAAGCTTTCTTT. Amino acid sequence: CASSLLGGMAEAFF.

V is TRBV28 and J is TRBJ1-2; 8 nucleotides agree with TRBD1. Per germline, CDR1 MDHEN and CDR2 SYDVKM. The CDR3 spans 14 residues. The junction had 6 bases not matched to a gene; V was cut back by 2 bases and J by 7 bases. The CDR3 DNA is TGTGCCAGCAGTTTAGGGAACAGGGGGAGTGGCTACACCTTC. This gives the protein CASSLGNRGSGYTF.